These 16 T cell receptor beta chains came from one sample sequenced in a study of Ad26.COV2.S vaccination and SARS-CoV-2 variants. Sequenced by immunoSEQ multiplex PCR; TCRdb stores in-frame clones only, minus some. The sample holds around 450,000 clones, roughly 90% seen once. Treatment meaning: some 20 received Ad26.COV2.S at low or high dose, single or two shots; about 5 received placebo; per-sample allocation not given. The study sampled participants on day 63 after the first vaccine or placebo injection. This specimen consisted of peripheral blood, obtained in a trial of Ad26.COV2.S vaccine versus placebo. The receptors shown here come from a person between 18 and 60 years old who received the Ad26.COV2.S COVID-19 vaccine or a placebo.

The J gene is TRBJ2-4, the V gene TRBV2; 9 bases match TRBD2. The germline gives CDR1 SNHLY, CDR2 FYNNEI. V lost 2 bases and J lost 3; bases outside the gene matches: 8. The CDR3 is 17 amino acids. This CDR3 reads CASSERLAGRGKNIQYF. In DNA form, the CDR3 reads TGTGCCAGCAGTGAACGCCTAGCGGGGCGAGGCAAAAACATTCAGTACTTC.

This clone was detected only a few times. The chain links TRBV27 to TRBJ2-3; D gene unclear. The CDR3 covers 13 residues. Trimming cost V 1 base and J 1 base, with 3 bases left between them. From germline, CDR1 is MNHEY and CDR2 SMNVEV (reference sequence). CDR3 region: CASSLLGTDTQYF. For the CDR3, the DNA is TGTGCCAGCAGTTTATTGGGCACAGATACGCAGTATTTT.

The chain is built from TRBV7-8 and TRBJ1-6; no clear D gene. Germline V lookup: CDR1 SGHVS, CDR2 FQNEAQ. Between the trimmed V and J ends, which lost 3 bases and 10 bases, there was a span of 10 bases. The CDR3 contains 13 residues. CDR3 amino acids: CASSFPERSPLHF. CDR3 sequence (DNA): TGTGCCAGCAGCTTCCCGGAGAGGTCACCCCTCCACTTT.

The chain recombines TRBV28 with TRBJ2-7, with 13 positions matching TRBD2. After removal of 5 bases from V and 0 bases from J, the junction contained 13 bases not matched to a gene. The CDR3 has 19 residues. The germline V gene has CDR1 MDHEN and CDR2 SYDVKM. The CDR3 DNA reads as TGTGCCAGCAGTCCCCGGACTAGCGGGGGCCCGAAGAGCTCCTACGAGCAGTACTTC. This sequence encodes CASSPRTSGGPKSSYEQYF.

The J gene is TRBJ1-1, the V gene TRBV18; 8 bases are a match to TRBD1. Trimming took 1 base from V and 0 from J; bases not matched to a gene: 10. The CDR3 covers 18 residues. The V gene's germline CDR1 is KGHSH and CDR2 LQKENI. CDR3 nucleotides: TGTGCCAGCTCACCACGACTAACGGACAGGGCCATGAACACTGAAGCTTTCTTT. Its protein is CASSPRLTDRAMNTEAFF.

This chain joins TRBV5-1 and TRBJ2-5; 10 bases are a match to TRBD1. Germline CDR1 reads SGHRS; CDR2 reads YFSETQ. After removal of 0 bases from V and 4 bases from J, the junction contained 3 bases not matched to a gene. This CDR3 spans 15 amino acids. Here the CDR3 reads CASSLDGTGVETQYF. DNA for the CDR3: TGCGCCAGCAGCTTGGATGGGACAGGGGTAGAGACCCAGTACTTC.

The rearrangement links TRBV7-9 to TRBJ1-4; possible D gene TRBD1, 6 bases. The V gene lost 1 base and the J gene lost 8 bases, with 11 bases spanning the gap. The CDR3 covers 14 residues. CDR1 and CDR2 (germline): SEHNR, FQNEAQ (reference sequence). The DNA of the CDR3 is TGTGCCAGCAGCTTAGGGGTGGACAGCGAAAAACTGTTTTTT. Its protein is CASSLGVDSEKLFF.

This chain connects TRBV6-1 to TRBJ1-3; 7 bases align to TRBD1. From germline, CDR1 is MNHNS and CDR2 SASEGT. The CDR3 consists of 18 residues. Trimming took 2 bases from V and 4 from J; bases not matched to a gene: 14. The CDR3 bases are TGTGCCAGCAGTGAAAGAGTGGTCAGGGGGACTACCGGAAACACCATATATTTT. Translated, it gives CASSERVVRGTTGNTIYF.

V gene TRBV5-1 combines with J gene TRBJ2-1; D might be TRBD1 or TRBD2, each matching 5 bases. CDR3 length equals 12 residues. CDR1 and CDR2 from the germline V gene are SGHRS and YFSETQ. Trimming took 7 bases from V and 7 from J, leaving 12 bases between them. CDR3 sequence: CASAVGANEQFF. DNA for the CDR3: TGCGCCAGCGCCGTCGGGGCGAATGAGCAGTTCTTC.

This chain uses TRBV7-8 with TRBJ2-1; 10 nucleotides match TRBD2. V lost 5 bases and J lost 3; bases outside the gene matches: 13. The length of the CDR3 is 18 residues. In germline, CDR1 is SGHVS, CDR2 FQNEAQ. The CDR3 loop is CASSPKGAGGPFYNEQFF. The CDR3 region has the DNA TGTGCCAGCAGCCCCAAAGGAGCGGGGGGGCCTTTCTACAATGAGCAGTTCTTC.

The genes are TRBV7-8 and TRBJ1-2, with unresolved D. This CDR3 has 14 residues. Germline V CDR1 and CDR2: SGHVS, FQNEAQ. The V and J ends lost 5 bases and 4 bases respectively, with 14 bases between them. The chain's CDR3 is CASSPTFGVYGYTF. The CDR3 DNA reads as TGTGCCAGCAGCCCCACTTTCGGGGTCTATGGCTACACCTTC.

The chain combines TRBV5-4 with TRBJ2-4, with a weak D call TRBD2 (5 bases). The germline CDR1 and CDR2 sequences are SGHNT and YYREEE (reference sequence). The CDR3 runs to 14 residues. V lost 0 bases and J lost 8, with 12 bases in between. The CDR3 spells CASSLAGPRDIQYF. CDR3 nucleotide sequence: TGTGCCAGCAGCTTGGCCGGGCCGCGGGACATTCAGTACTTC.

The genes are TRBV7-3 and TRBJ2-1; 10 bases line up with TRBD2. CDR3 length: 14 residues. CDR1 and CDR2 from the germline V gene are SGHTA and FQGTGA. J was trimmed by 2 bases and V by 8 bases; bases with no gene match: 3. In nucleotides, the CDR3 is TGTGCCAGCGGGAGCGGGGGGGCCTACAATGAGCAGTTCTTC. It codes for CASGSGGAYNEQFF.

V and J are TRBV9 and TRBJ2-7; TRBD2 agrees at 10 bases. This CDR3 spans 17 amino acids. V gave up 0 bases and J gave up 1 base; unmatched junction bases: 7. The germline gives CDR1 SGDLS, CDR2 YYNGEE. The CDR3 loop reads CASSVGTGTSASYEQYF. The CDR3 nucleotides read TGTGCCAGCAGCGTAGGGACCGGGACTAGCGCTTCCTACGAGCAGTACTTC.

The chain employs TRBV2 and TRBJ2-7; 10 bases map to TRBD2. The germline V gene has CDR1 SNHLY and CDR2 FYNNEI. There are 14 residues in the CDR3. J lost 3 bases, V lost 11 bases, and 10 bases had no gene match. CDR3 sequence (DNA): TGTGCCGGAAAAGCGGGGGGGCCTTTCTACGAGCAGTACTTC. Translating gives CAGKAGGPFYEQYF. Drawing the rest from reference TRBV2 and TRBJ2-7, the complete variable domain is EPEVTQTPSHQVTQMGQEVILRCVPISNHLYFYWYRQILGQKVEFLVSFYNNEISEKSEIFDDQFSVERPDGSNFTLKIRSTKLEDSAMYFCAGKAGGPFYEQYFGPGTRLTVT.

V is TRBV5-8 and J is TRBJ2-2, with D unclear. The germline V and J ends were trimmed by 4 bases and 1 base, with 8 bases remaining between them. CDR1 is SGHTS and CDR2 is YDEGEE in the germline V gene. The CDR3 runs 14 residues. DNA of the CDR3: TGTGCCAGCAGCCCCTCCCGGAACACCGGGGAGCTGTTTTTT. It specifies CASSPSRNTGELFF.